The 4 T cell receptor beta chains below all came from one sample that was sequenced in a study of blood T cell repertoires in COVID-19 (dated by TCRdb to about 2020). Libraries were built with the immunoSEQ multiplex PCR assay. Entries here come from immuneACCESS through TCRdb and include only in-frame sequences with V and J called. Some clones fail to appear in such tables; in the studies checked, an unresolved V gene covers under half of the shortfall, and the cause of the remainder is unknown. The sample table records roughly 220,000 clones; less than 90% of these occur just once. Of the sample, 6.8% is held by the ten largest clones. The source material was PBMCs or T cells enriched from blood (not recorded which). These receptors were obtained from a middle-aged woman who had recovered from COVID-19.

This chain uses TRBV6-2 or TRBV6-3 with TRBJ2-1; 11 nucleotides agree with TRBD2. The CDR3 contains 18 residues. The ends lost 5 bases at V and 3 bases at J; junction bases unmatched: 12. CDR1 and CDR2 (germline): MNHEY, SVGEGT. CDR3: CASSPAFTSGSFYNEQFF. The CDR3 region has the DNA TGTGCCAGCAGTCCCGCGTTTACTAGCGGGAGTTTCTACAATGAGCAGTTCTTC.

This clone was counted once. For the CDR3, the DNA is TGTGCCAGCAGCTTCGGGGGAGCGGATTCACCCCTCCACTTT. Its protein product is CASSFGGADSPLHF. The chain carries TRBV11-2 and TRBJ1-6; D perhaps matches TRBD1 (5 bases). This CDR3 has 14 residues. Looked up from germline, CDR1 is SGHAT and CDR2 is FQNNGV. The germline V and J ends were trimmed by 3 bases and 8 bases, with 11 bases remaining between them. Looking up the rest from reference TRBV11-2 and TRBJ1-6 gives the full variable domain: EAGVAQSPRYKIIEKRQSVAFWCNPISGHATLYWYQQILGQGPKLLIQFQNNGVVDDSQLPKDRFSAERLKGVDSTLKIQPAKLEDSAVYLCASSFGGADSPLHFGNGTRLTVT.

This rearrangement joins TRBV5-4 to TRBJ1-2; weak D call: TRBD1 (6 bases). The CDR3 loop spans 15 amino acids. Trimming cost V 4 bases and J 3 bases, with 16 bases left between them. The germline CDR1 and CDR2 sequences are SGHNT and YYREEE (reference sequence). CDR3 sequence: CASSRRGAEDYGYTF. CDR3 DNA sequence: TGTGCCAGCAGCCGGCGGGGGGCGGAGGACTATGGCTACACCTTC. Full variable domain (outside the CDR3, taken from reference TRBV5-4 and TRBJ1-2): ETGVTQSPTHLIKTRGQQVTLRCSSQSGHNTVSWYQQALGQGPQFIFQYYREEENGRGNFPPRFSGLQFPNYSSELNVNALELDDSALYLCASSRRGAEDYGYTFGSGTRLTVV.

V and J are TRBV11-2 and TRBJ2-2; 15 nucleotides align to TRBD2. J lost 3 bases, V lost 5 bases, and 4 bases had no gene match. Germline loops: CDR1 SGHAT, CDR2 FQNNGV. The CDR3 is made up of 17 amino acids. The CDR3 protein is CASSRGLAGGDTGELFF. In DNA form, the CDR3 reads TGTGCCAGCAGCCGGGGACTAGCGGGAGGCGACACCGGGGAGCTGTTTTTT. Variable domain in full (rest from reference TRBV11-2 and TRBJ2-2): EAGVAQSPRYKIIEKRQSVAFWCNPISGHATLYWYQQILGQGPKLLIQFQNNGVVDDSQLPKDRFSAERLKGVDSTLKIQPAKLEDSAVYLCASSRGLAGGDTGELFFGEGSRLTVL.